Listed below are T cell receptor beta chains from one sample, sequenced in a study of blood T cell repertoires in COVID-19. Assay: immunoSEQ multiplex PCR; the TCRdb copy retains only in-frame clones and omits some. There are under 150,000 clones in the sample; approximately 86% occur only once, and 15% to 20% lies in the top ten. Material for sequencing was peripheral blood. These receptors all stem from a woman between 45 and 60 years old who had recovered from COVID-19. CDR3s include the opening cysteine and the closing phenylalanine or tryptophan. Fields, in order: J gene, V gene, D gene, clone size, CDR3 DNA, CDR3 protein. The D gene is left open where the match is weak. Where a row states a size, it is once, few, many or the class of an expanded clone; other rows omit it.

j_gene: TRBJ1-1; v_gene: TRBV10-2; d_gene: NA; abundance: few; CDR3nt: TGCGCCAGCAGTGAGCGTAGTCCCGTTGAAGCTTTCTTT; CDR3aa: CASSERSPVEAFF
j_gene: TRBJ2-1; v_gene: TRBV7-3; d_gene: TRBD1; abundance: NA; CDR3nt: TGTGCCAGCAGCCATCGACAGGGGGCGCAGGGGGAGCAGTTCTTC; CDR3aa: CASSHRQGAQGEQFF
j_gene: TRBJ1-6; v_gene: TRBV4-1; d_gene: NA; abundance: once; CDR3nt: TGCGCCAGCAGCCAAGTCGCAGATTCACCCCTCCACTTT; CDR3aa: CASSQVADSPLHF
j_gene: TRBJ1-2; v_gene: TRBV2; d_gene: TRBD1; abundance: once; CDR3nt: TGTGCCAGCAGTGCGTTAACAGGGGTCGGCTACACCTTC; CDR3aa: CASSALTGVGYTF
j_gene: TRBJ2-2; v_gene: TRBV7-9; d_gene: TRBD2; abundance: NA; CDR3nt: TGTGCCAGCAGCTTCGGGGGGGCCAGGGGCTCCGGGGAGCTGTTTTTT; CDR3aa: CASSFGGARGSGELFF
j_gene: TRBJ1-2; v_gene: TRBV7-8; d_gene: NA; abundance: NA; CDR3nt: TGTGCCAGCAGCCGAGAGCGACAGATCGATGGTAACTATGGCTACACCTTC; CDR3aa: CASSRERQIDGNYGYTF
j_gene: TRBJ1-1; v_gene: TRBV13; d_gene: TRBD1; abundance: NA; CDR3nt: TGTGCCAGCAGCTTTCAGGGGGCTGGGACTGAAGCTTTCTTT; CDR3aa: CASSFQGAGTEAFF
j_gene: TRBJ2-1; v_gene: TRBV5-4; d_gene: TRBD2; abundance: NA; CDR3nt: TGTGCCAGCAGCTTGGGGAGGGGTAGCGGGGCCTACAATGAGCAGTTCTTC; CDR3aa: CASSLGRGSGAYNEQFF
j_gene: TRBJ1-2; v_gene: TRBV2; d_gene: NA; abundance: NA; CDR3nt: TGTGCCAGCAGTGAGGCGGATTATGGCTACACCTTC; CDR3aa: CASSEADYGYTF
j_gene: TRBJ2-1; v_gene: TRBV7-9; d_gene: TRBD2; abundance: NA; CDR3nt: TGTGCCAGCAGCTTAGGATCAGGACTAGCGGGAGATGAGCAGTTCTTC; CDR3aa: CASSLGSGLAGDEQFF
j_gene: TRBJ2-7; v_gene: TRBV5-1; d_gene: NA; abundance: once; CDR3nt: TGCGCCAGCAGCTTGGTAAGCCCAGAGGACGAGCAGTACTTC; CDR3aa: CASSLVSPEDEQYF
j_gene: TRBJ2-3; v_gene: TRBV5-1; d_gene: TRBD2; abundance: NA; CDR3nt: TGCGCCAGCAGCTGGGACACAGCGGGAGAGACAGATACGCAGTATTTT; CDR3aa: CASSWDTAGETDTQYF
j_gene: TRBJ2-7; v_gene: TRBV21-1; d_gene: NA; abundance: NA; CDR3nt: TGTGCCAGCAGCAAAGGGGACAGGGGGTCGACCTACGAGCAGTACTTC; CDR3aa: CASSKGDRGSTYEQYF
j_gene: TRBJ1-4; v_gene: TRBV23-1; d_gene: NA; abundance: NA; CDR3nt: TGCGCCAGCAGTCAATCGTGGGGGGTGGGCCGCGGACTAAAACTGTTTTTT; CDR3aa: CASSQSWGVGRGLKLFF
j_gene: TRBJ2-1; v_gene: TRBV5-1; d_gene: TRBD2; abundance: NA; CDR3nt: TGCGCCAGCAACGAAAGGAGACTAGCGGGAGATGAGCAGTTCTTC; CDR3aa: CASNERRLAGDEQFF
j_gene: TRBJ1-5; v_gene: TRBV5-4; d_gene: NA; abundance: NA; CDR3nt: TGTGCCAGCAGCTTGGAGTCGGGTCAGCCCCAGCATTTT; CDR3aa: CASSLESGQPQHF
j_gene: TRBJ2-1; v_gene: TRBV12-5; d_gene: TRBD2; abundance: NA; CDR3nt: TGTGCTAGTGGGGAGCGGGGAGACAATGAGCAGTTCTTC; CDR3aa: CASGERGDNEQFF
j_gene: TRBJ2-5; v_gene: TRBV5-5; d_gene: NA; abundance: NA; CDR3nt: TGTGCCAGCTCTTATGAGGGGGTAAAGACCCAGTACTTC; CDR3aa: CASSYEGVKTQYF
j_gene: TRBJ2-5; v_gene: TRBV4-2; d_gene: NA; abundance: NA; CDR3nt: TGTGCCAGCAGCCATGCGGGACAGATCCAAGAGACCCAGTACTTC; CDR3aa: CASSHAGQIQETQYF
j_gene: TRBJ1-1; v_gene: TRBV9; d_gene: NA; abundance: NA; CDR3nt: TGTGCCAGCTCGTTTGGGTCGAGGATGAACACTGAAGCTTTCTTT; CDR3aa: CASSFGSRMNTEAFF
j_gene: TRBJ1-1; v_gene: TRBV2; d_gene: TRBD1; abundance: NA; CDR3nt: TGTGCCAGTGGACTTTCCTCAGGGGGCGCATCTAGGGCTTTCTTT; CDR3aa: CASGLSSGGASRAFF
j_gene: TRBJ1-4; v_gene: TRBV5-1; d_gene: TRBD1; abundance: NA; CDR3nt: TGCGCCAGCAGCCGGACAGGGGGAAATGAAAAACTGTTTTTT; CDR3aa: CASSRTGGNEKLFF
j_gene: TRBJ1-4; v_gene: TRBV9; d_gene: NA; abundance: NA; CDR3nt: TGTGCCAGCAGCGTAAATCCCGGACAGCAGAATGAAAAACTGTTTTTT; CDR3aa: CASSVNPGQQNEKLFF
j_gene: TRBJ2-7; v_gene: TRBV2; d_gene: TRBD1; abundance: NA; CDR3nt: TGTGCCAGCAGTACCGGGACAGGACTCTCCTACGAGCAGTACTTC; CDR3aa: CASSTGTGLSYEQYF
j_gene: TRBJ1-5; v_gene: TRBV12-3/TRBV12-4; d_gene: NA; abundance: NA; CDR3nt: TGTGCCAGCAGTTTAAGGCGGAATCAGCCCCAGCATTTT; CDR3aa: CASSLRRNQPQHF
j_gene: TRBJ1-1; v_gene: TRBV3-1/TRBV3-2; d_gene: TRBD1; abundance: NA; CDR3nt: TGTGCCAGCAGCCTCCAGGGGGCGGGGGACACTGAAGCTTTCTTT; CDR3aa: CASSLQGAGDTEAFF
j_gene: TRBJ2-2; v_gene: TRBV2; d_gene: NA; abundance: NA; CDR3nt: TGTGCCAGCGGGACTTTACACACCGGGGAGCTGTTTTTT; CDR3aa: CASGTLHTGELFF
j_gene: TRBJ2-4; v_gene: TRBV11-3; d_gene: TRBD1; abundance: NA; CDR3nt: TGTGCCAGCAGCAGCCGGGACAGGGGAGATCTAGCCAAAAACATTCAGTACTTC; CDR3aa: CASSSRDRGDLAKNIQYF
j_gene: TRBJ2-5; v_gene: TRBV5-4; d_gene: NA; abundance: NA; CDR3nt: TGTGCCAGCAGCTTGGCCGACACCGCGGAGACCCAGTACTTC; CDR3aa: CASSLADTAETQYF
j_gene: TRBJ1-3; v_gene: TRBV12-3/TRBV12-4; d_gene: NA; abundance: NA; CDR3nt: TGTGCCAGCAGTTTCTTCTCTGGAAACACCATATATTTT; CDR3aa: CASSFFSGNTIYF
j_gene: TRBJ2-1; v_gene: TRBV7-6; d_gene: NA; abundance: NA; CDR3nt: TGTGCCAGCAGCTTAGGGCCAGCGGCCAATGAGCAGTTCTTC; CDR3aa: CASSLGPAANEQFF
j_gene: TRBJ1-2; v_gene: TRBV12-3/TRBV12-4; d_gene: NA; abundance: NA; CDR3nt: TGTGCCAGCAGTTTAGGGCCCAACTATGGCTACACCTTC; CDR3aa: CASSLGPNYGYTF
j_gene: TRBJ2-1; v_gene: TRBV7-9; d_gene: NA; abundance: NA; CDR3nt: TGTGCCAGCAGCCCCCCAGGGCATTTCGATGAGCAGTTCTTC; CDR3aa: CASSPPGHFDEQFF
j_gene: TRBJ2-1; v_gene: TRBV30; d_gene: TRBD2; abundance: NA; CDR3nt: TGTGCCTGGACTCCCGGACTAGCGGGAGGTGGGGATGAGCAGTTCTTC; CDR3aa: CAWTPGLAGGGDEQFF
j_gene: TRBJ1-3; v_gene: TRBV19; d_gene: TRBD1; abundance: once; CDR3nt: TGTGCCAGTATGGGTACAGGGGGCGCGGGGGGAAACACCATATATTTT; CDR3aa: CASMGTGGAGGNTIYF
j_gene: TRBJ1-1; v_gene: TRBV5-4; d_gene: NA; abundance: NA; CDR3nt: TGTGCCAGCAGCTTGTACGGAGAGTTGGGCACTGAAGCTTTCTTT; CDR3aa: CASSLYGELGTEAFF
j_gene: TRBJ1-5; v_gene: TRBV21-1; d_gene: NA; abundance: NA; CDR3nt: TGTGCCAGCAGCAAAGAAGGGGGTCCCAATTATCAGCCCCAGCATTTT; CDR3aa: CASSKEGGPNYQPQHF
j_gene: TRBJ1-3; v_gene: TRBV30; d_gene: TRBD1; abundance: NA; CDR3nt: TGTGCCTGGGACAGGGGAAGGAATGGGAAACCGGGAAACACCATATATTTT; CDR3aa: CAWDRGRNGKPGNTIYF
j_gene: TRBJ2-3; v_gene: TRBV5-1; d_gene: NA; abundance: NA; CDR3nt: TGCGCCAGCAGCTTGGGGACAAGACCTAGCACAGATACGCAGTATTTT; CDR3aa: CASSLGTRPSTDTQYF
j_gene: TRBJ2-2; v_gene: TRBV7-3; d_gene: NA; abundance: NA; CDR3nt: TGTGCCAGCAGCTCCAGCTCGGGGTCCGGGGAGCTGTTTTTT; CDR3aa: CASSSSSGSGELFF
j_gene: TRBJ2-5; v_gene: TRBV4-1; d_gene: NA; abundance: NA; CDR3nt: TGCGCCAGCAGCCTCCAAAATTATCAACTTAAAGAGACCCAGTACTTC; CDR3aa: CASSLQNYQLKETQYF
j_gene: TRBJ1-1; v_gene: TRBV11-3; d_gene: NA; abundance: NA; CDR3nt: TGTGCCAGCACCTCTTTAACCGGGGGAAACATAAGAACTGAAGCTTTCTTT; CDR3aa: CASTSLTGGNIRTEAFF
j_gene: TRBJ1-3; v_gene: TRBV3-1/TRBV3-2; d_gene: NA; abundance: NA; CDR3nt: TGTGCCAGCAGCCAAGAAGACAGGTTCGGAAACACCATATATTTT; CDR3aa: CASSQEDRFGNTIYF
j_gene: TRBJ2-7; v_gene: TRBV2; d_gene: TRBD2; abundance: once; CDR3nt: TGTGCCAGCAGTTTGGAAGCGGGGGGGACGCTCGAGCAGTACTTC; CDR3aa: CASSLEAGGTLEQYF
j_gene: TRBJ1-2; v_gene: TRBV25-1; d_gene: NA; abundance: NA; CDR3nt: TGTGCCAGCAGTGAGGTCACGTCGGGAGGCTACACCTTC; CDR3aa: CASSEVTSGGYTF
j_gene: TRBJ1-5; v_gene: TRBV9; d_gene: NA; abundance: NA; CDR3nt: TGTGCCAGCAGCGTAGAAGGAGGTAATCAGCCCCAGCATTTT; CDR3aa: CASSVEGGNQPQHF
j_gene: TRBJ2-6; v_gene: TRBV7-3; d_gene: NA; abundance: NA; CDR3nt: TGTGCCAGCAGCCCCCCCGGAGCTGGGGCCAACGTCCTGACTTTC; CDR3aa: CASSPPGAGANVLTF
j_gene: TRBJ1-5; v_gene: TRBV6-6; d_gene: NA; abundance: once; CDR3nt: TGTGCCAGCAGTAGACAGGACAGAGGCAATCAGCCCCAGCATTTT; CDR3aa: CASSRQDRGNQPQHF
j_gene: TRBJ2-7; v_gene: TRBV2; d_gene: NA; abundance: NA; CDR3nt: TGTGCCAGCAGTAGAGATAGCGGATCCCGCTCCTACGAGCAGTACTTC; CDR3aa: CASSRDSGSRSYEQYF
j_gene: TRBJ2-3; v_gene: TRBV23-1; d_gene: NA; abundance: NA; CDR3nt: TGCGCCAGCAGTGATAGGAGGGCTTCGTTCACAGATACGCAGTATTTT; CDR3aa: CASSDRRASFTDTQYF
j_gene: TRBJ2-3; v_gene: TRBV10-2; d_gene: TRBD2; abundance: NA; CDR3nt: TGCGCCAGCAGTGGGAGACTAGCGGGGATCACAGATACGCAGTATTTT; CDR3aa: CASSGRLAGITDTQYF
j_gene: TRBJ1-3; v_gene: TRBV5-4; d_gene: NA; abundance: once; CDR3nt: TGTGCCAGCAGCTTGGGAGAGTCTGGAAACACCATATATTTT; CDR3aa: CASSLGESGNTIYF
j_gene: TRBJ1-3; v_gene: TRBV30; d_gene: NA; abundance: few; CDR3nt: TGTGCCTGGAGTGCAGGGTTAAGGATACACACCATATATTTT; CDR3aa: CAWSAGLRIHTIYF
j_gene: TRBJ1-3; v_gene: TRBV7-2; d_gene: TRBD1; abundance: once; CDR3nt: TGTGCCAGCAGCTGGGACAGTTATCTTGGAAACACCATATATTTT; CDR3aa: CASSWDSYLGNTIYF
j_gene: TRBJ2-1; v_gene: TRBV4-2; d_gene: TRBD2; abundance: once; CDR3nt: TGTGCCAGCAGCCAAGAAGGAGCGGGGGGCAATGAGCAGTTCTTC; CDR3aa: CASSQEGAGGNEQFF
j_gene: TRBJ1-1; v_gene: TRBV5-6; d_gene: NA; abundance: NA; CDR3nt: TGTGCCAGCAGCTTGAGGGGCGCAATTGAAGCTTTCTTT; CDR3aa: CASSLRGAIEAFF
j_gene: TRBJ1-2; v_gene: TRBV7-9; d_gene: TRBD1; abundance: NA; CDR3nt: TGTGCCAGCAGCTTGGACAGGTCGGATGGCTACACCTTC; CDR3aa: CASSLDRSDGYTF
j_gene: TRBJ2-5; v_gene: TRBV6-6; d_gene: TRBD2; abundance: NA; CDR3nt: TGTGCCAGCAGCCGTCGGACTAGCGGGGAAGAGACCCAGTACTTC; CDR3aa: CASSRRTSGEETQYF
j_gene: TRBJ2-7; v_gene: TRBV11-2; d_gene: NA; abundance: NA; CDR3nt: TGTGCCAGCAGCTTAGCGCAGGACTACGAGCAGTACTTC; CDR3aa: CASSLAQDYEQYF
j_gene: TRBJ2-7; v_gene: TRBV18; d_gene: TRBD2; abundance: few; CDR3nt: TGTGCCAGCTCACCACCCGCTAGCGGTACCTACGAGCAGTACTTC; CDR3aa: CASSPPASGTYEQYF